The next 22 T cell receptor beta chains were all read from a single sample in a study of blood T cell repertoires in COVID-19. The method was immunoSEQ multiplex PCR; TCRdb's version includes in-frame clones alone and lacks a portion of them. Seen here are roughly 180,000 clones, about 88% observed once, and the top ten hold almost 1%. The sample taken for sequencing was peripheral blood. These receptors came from a man aged 18 to 30 with acute or convalescent COVID-19.

The V call is TRBV19, the J call TRBJ1-6, with 12 nucleotides matching TRBD1. Germline-derived CDR1 and CDR2 are LNHDA and SQIVND (reference sequence). CDR3 length: 15 residues. V lost 4 bases to trimming and J lost 10 bases; unmatched junction nucleotides: 5. The CDR3 coding sequence is TGTGCCAGTAGTAGACCGGGACAGGGGGCATCACCCCTCCACTTT. It yields the protein CASSRPGQGASPLHF.

In nucleotides, the CDR3 is TGTGCCAGCTCACCAAGGACAGGGGCTTTATCTGGGGCCAACGTCCTGACTTTC. Its translation is CASSPRTGALSGANVLTF. The chain employs TRBV18 and TRBJ2-6; TRBD1 agrees at 9 bases. Germline CDR1 is KGHSH and CDR2 is LQKENI. J was trimmed by 1 base and V by 2 bases; bases with no gene match: 6. The CDR3 length is 18 residues.

The chain has TRBV5-6 and TRBJ2-5; TRBD2 matches 8 bases. The ends lost 2 bases at V and 5 bases at J; junction bases unmatched: 5. This CDR3 spans 14 amino acids. From germline, CDR1 is SGHDT and CDR2 YYEEEE. The CDR3 nucleotides read TGTGCCAGCAGCTTAGTTAGCGGGGCGGAGACCCAGTACTTC. As protein: CASSLVSGAETQYF.

The rearrangement links TRBV21-1 to TRBJ2-2; the DNA was not used to check the table's D call, TRBD1. TRBV21-1 is described as a pseudogene. The CDR3 is made up of 14 amino acids. CDR3 region: CASSKSQGTGELFF. The CDR3 DNA is TGTGCCAGCAGCAAATCACAGGGCACCGGGGAGCTGTTTTTT.

In regard to this clone: An end of the junction does not agree with germline; a read error may underlie this. The CDR3 DNA sequence: TGTGCCAGCAGTTTTTGGGCTGACCTTGGGACAGCTAGCGATCAGCCCCAGCATTTT. The encoded protein is CASSFWADLGTASDQPQHF. The V call is TRBV28, the J call TRBJ1-5; 7 positions match TRBD1. The CDR3 is 19 amino acids. In germline, CDR1 is MDHEN, CDR2 SYDVKM.

J is TRBJ2-1 and V is TRBV6-5; no reliable D call. The V gene lost 2 bases and the J gene lost 0 bases, with 11 bases spanning the gap. The CDR3 sequence is 16 residues long. Germline V CDR1 and CDR2: MNHEY, SVGAGI. In DNA, the CDR3 is TGTGCCAGCAGTTACGCCGTCTTTAGCTCCTACAATGAGCAGTTCTTC. This sequence encodes CASSYAVFSSYNEQFF.

V and J are TRBV27 and TRBJ2-7, with D perhaps TRBD2 (5 bases). The V gene lost 5 bases and the J gene lost 10 bases, with 18 bases spanning the gap. Germline V gene data show CDR1 as MNHEY and CDR2 as SMNVEV (reference sequence). CDR3 length: 13 residues. This CDR3 reads CASSAPRGREQYV. DNA for the CDR3: TGTGCCAGCAGTGCTCCTCGGGGTAGGGAACAGTACGTC.

The chain has TRBV5-1 and TRBJ2-2, with D perhaps TRBD1 (5 bases). Per germline, CDR1 SGHRS and CDR2 YFSETQ. The V and J ends lost 5 bases and 10 bases respectively, with 18 bases between them. The CDR3 totals 14 residues. Here the CDR3 reads CASSRGRTPPELFF. CDR3 nucleotide sequence: TGCGCCAGCAGTCGAGGACGGACACCGCCGGAGCTGTTTTTT. The complete variable domain, with remaining parts taken from reference TRBV5-1 and TRBJ2-2, reads KAGVTQTPRYLIKTRGQQVTLSCSPISGHRSVSWYQQTPGQGLQFLFEYFSETQRNKGNFPGRFSGRQFSNSRSEMNVSTLELGDSALYLCASSRGRTPPELFFGEGSRLTVL.

The J gene is TRBJ1-2, the V gene TRBV19; 7 nucleotides agree with TRBD1. Per germline, CDR1 LNHDA and CDR2 SQIVND (reference sequence). CDR3 length: 14 residues. After removal of 5 bases from V and 4 bases from J, the junction contained 7 bases not matched to a gene. CDR3 amino acids: CASSGTASFYGYTF. CDR3 nucleotide sequence: TGTGCCAGTAGTGGGACAGCCAGTTTCTATGGCTACACCTTC.

Here the CDR3 reads CASKRDILNYGYTF. CDR3 DNA sequence: TGTGCCAGCAAGAGGGACATCTTAAACTATGGCTACACCTTC. The chain is built from TRBV14 and TRBJ1-2; D is possibly TRBD1 (6 bases). From germline, CDR1 is SGHDN and CDR2 FVKESK. Trimming left V 7 bases short and J 2 bases short, with 14 bases between. The CDR3 totals 14 residues.

This chain connects TRBV5-1 to TRBJ1-3; tentative D call: TRBD1 (6 bases). Trimming took 5 bases from V and 0 from J, leaving 12 bases between them. The germline gives CDR1 SGHRS, CDR2 YFSETQ. This CDR3 is built from 15 residues. The CDR3 reads CASRRDTHSGNTIYF. CDR3 DNA sequence: TGCGCCAGCAGGAGGGACACCCACTCTGGAAACACCATATATTTT.

This chain connects TRBV24-1 to TRBJ2-1; D is perhaps TRBD2 (6 bases). CDR1 and CDR2 (germline): KGHDR, SFDVKD. The ends were cut back, 1 base at V and 8 bases at J, with 17 bases in the middle. There are 16 residues in the CDR3. The CDR3 coding sequence is TGTGCCACCAGTGATTTTCGCGGGGCTGAGATAGATGAGCAGTTCTTC. Its protein is CATSDFRGAEIDEQFF.

This chain uses TRBV6-5 with TRBJ2-3, with TRBD2 as a possible D gene (7 bases). Looked up from germline, CDR1 is MNHEY and CDR2 is SVGAGI. V shed 4 bases and J shed 10 bases, with 12 bases lying between them. The CDR3 runs to 12 residues. CDR3 sequence reads: CASSSQGRAQYF. CDR3 bases: TGTGCCAGCAGTTCTCAGGGGAGGGCGCAGTATTTT.

This clone was counted a single time. The rearrangement uses TRBV19 and TRBJ2-7; D is ambiguous. The CDR3 runs 11 residues. Per the germline V gene, CDR1 is LNHDA and CDR2 is SQIVND (reference sequence). V lost 5 bases, J lost 6 bases, and 8 bases lay in between. CDR3: CASSFLGEQYF. CDR3 DNA sequence: TGTGCCAGTAGTTTCCTCGGCGAGCAGTACTTC.

The CDR3 nucleotides are TGTGCCAGCACTTACCTCGGACAGCTCAATCAGCCCCAGCATTTT. It translates to CASTYLGQLNQPQHF. The V gene is TRBV21-1, the J gene TRBJ1-5; the D segment call TRBD1 is taken from the table without a DNA check. TRBV21-1 counts as a pseudogene. The CDR3 extends over 15 amino acids.

This sequence joins TRBV9 and TRBJ1-3; D possibly corresponds to TRBD1 (6 bases). The ends were cut back, 2 bases at V and 0 bases at J, with 12 bases in the middle. CDR3 length equals 16 residues. Germline lookup yields CDR1 SGDLS and CDR2 YYNGEE. The CDR3, as DNA: TGTGCCAGCAGCGTTCAGGGGCCCTTCTCTGGAAACACCATATATTTT. Translating it yields CASSVQGPFSGNTIYF.

The chain couples TRBV5-1 to TRBJ2-3; D might be TRBD1 (6 bases). Trimming pared 3 bases from V and 0 bases from J, leaving 14 bases between. CDR1 is SGHRS, CDR2 YFSETQ, per germline. The CDR3 is 16 amino acids. The CDR3 nucleotides are TGCGCCAGCAGCTCAAACAGGGCCTCTAGCACAGATACGCAGTATTTT. Amino acid sequence: CASSSNRASSTDTQYF.

The V gene is TRBV19, the J gene TRBJ1-4; 8 nucleotides line up with TRBD1. CDR1 is LNHDA and CDR2 is SQIVND in the germline V gene (reference sequence). The CDR3 length is 15 residues. V lost 5 bases, J lost 5 bases, and 7 bases stayed unmatched. The CDR3 sequence: CASSDGQGGNEKLFF. The CDR3, as DNA: TGTGCCAGTAGTGACGGACAGGGCGGAAATGAAAAACTGTTTTTT.

This chain uses TRBV5-4 with TRBJ2-5; 10 bases line up with TRBD2. The V gene's germline CDR1 is SGHNT and CDR2 YYREEE (reference sequence). CDR3 size: 16 residues. V was clipped by 3 bases and J by 3 bases; unmatched bases: 8. CDR3 region: CASSWQPGLAKETQYF. The DNA of the CDR3 is TGTGCCAGCAGCTGGCAACCGGGACTAGCGAAAGAGACCCAGTACTTC.

The CDR3 bases are TGTGCCAGCAGCGTAGGGGGGGTTACCTACGAGCAGTACTTC. Amino acid sequence: CASSVGGVTYEQYF. The chain links TRBV9 to TRBJ2-7; D may be TRBD2 (6 bases). Trimming stripped 0 bases from V and 2 bases from J, with 9 bases between. The germline gives CDR1 SGDLS, CDR2 YYNGEE. The CDR3 totals 14 residues.

The chain carries TRBV18 and TRBJ1-4; possibly TRBD1 for D (6 bases). The V end lost 3 bases, the J end lost 1 base, and 9 bases lay between the germline ends. Germline V gene data show CDR1 as KGHSH and CDR2 as LQKENI. This CDR3 spans 15 amino acids. The CDR3 region has the DNA TGTGCCAGCTCACCTCAGGACAGAACTAATGAAAAACTGTTTTTT. It yields the protein CASSPQDRTNEKLFF. Looking up the rest from reference TRBV18 and TRBJ1-4 gives the full variable domain: NAGVMQNPRHLVRRRGQEARLRCSPMKGHSHVYWYRQLPEEGLKFMVYLQKENIIDESGMPKERFSAEFPKEGPSILRIQQVVRGDSAAYFCASSPQDRTNEKLFFGSGTQLSVL.

The rearrangement links TRBV10-3 to TRBJ1-4, with a weak D call TRBD1 (6 bases). This CDR3 region has 13 residues. CDR1 is ENHRY, CDR2 SYGVKD, per germline. The V and J ends lost 3 bases and 4 bases respectively, with 6 bases between them. The DNA for the CDR3 is TGTGCCATCAGTGAAGGGGGTAATGAAAAACTGTTTTTT. This sequence encodes CAISEGGNEKLFF.